Listed below are T cell receptor beta chains from one sample, sequenced in a study of shared clonotypes between healthy human individuals. This table comes from immunoSEQ multiplex PCR, and its TCRdb copy is limited to in-frame clones, with some not included. The data hold more than 2,000,000 clones, with approximately 92% observed a single time. The material sequenced was naive CD4+ T cells sorted from blood. The receptors come from a man younger than 35 in good health. Both conserved end residues are part of each CDR3. Each record gives: J gene, D gene, V gene, CDR3 DNA, CDR3 protein. A D gene is named only where the DNA matches it firmly.

J: TRBJ1-5
D: TRBD1
V: TRBV5-1
DNA: TGCGCCAGCAGCTCCGGACAGGGGGACAATCAGCCCCAGCATTTT
CDR3: CASSSGQGDNQPQHF

J: TRBJ1-1
D: .
V: TRBV6-5
DNA: TGTGCCAGCAGCCGCGGAGTGGGAAGCACTGAAGCTTTCTTT
CDR3: CASSRGVGSTEAFF

J: TRBJ1-3
D: .
V: TRBV4-1
DNA: TGCGCCAGCAGCCAAGATTACCCAAGCACCATATATTTT
CDR3: CASSQDYPSTIYF

J: TRBJ1-4
D: .
V: TRBV5-1
DNA: TGCGCCAGCAGCACCAACGTTGGAGCTAATGAAAAACTGTTTTTT
CDR3: CASSTNVGANEKLFF

J: TRBJ2-5
D: TRBD1
V: TRBV11-2
DNA: TGTGCCAGCAGCTCGGGACAGATAATAGTTGAGACCCAGTACTTC
CDR3: CASSSGQIIVETQYF

J: TRBJ1-1
D: .
V: TRBV9
DNA: TGTGCCAGGGTCGGGGTACATATGAACACTGAAGCTTTCTTT
CDR3: CARVGVHMNTEAFF

J: TRBJ2-3
D: TRBD2
V: TRBV7-9
DNA: TGTGCCAGCAGCTTAGCGGAACTAGCGGGGACAGATACGCAGTATTTT
CDR3: CASSLAELAGTDTQYF

J: TRBJ1-2
D: .
V: TRBV9
DNA: TGTGCCAGCAGTCCCAATGACAAGTATGGCTACACCTTC
CDR3: CASSPNDKYGYTF

J: TRBJ1-5
D: .
V: TRBV19
DNA: TGTGCCAGTAGTATCTCCCTTAATCAGCCCCAGCATTTT
CDR3: CASSISLNQPQHF

J: TRBJ2-7
D: TRBD1
V: TRBV7-9
DNA: TGTGCCAGCAGTAACCCTCCGGGACAGGGGAGAAAGTCGGAGCAGTACTTC
CDR3: CASSNPPGQGRKSEQYF

J: TRBJ2-7
D: .
V: TRBV10-3
DNA: TGTGCCATCGGGGCTAGTCGCGACGAGCAGTACTTC
CDR3: CAIGASRDEQYF

J: TRBJ2-1
D: TRBD2
V: TRBV10-3
DNA: TGTGCCATCAGCTCCGGGACTAGCGGGGCACAGTTCTTC
CDR3: CAISSGTSGAQFF

J: TRBJ2-6
D: .
V: TRBV18
DNA: TGTGCCAGCTCACCGGGGGGCCCCGGACAGTCAGGCTCTGGGGCCAACGTCCTGACTTTC
CDR3: CASSPGGPGQSGSGANVLTF

J: TRBJ1-4
D: TRBD1
V: TRBV5-1
DNA: TGCGCCAGCAGCTTGACAGGGGGCGGTAATGAAAAACTGTTTTTT
CDR3: CASSLTGGGNEKLFF